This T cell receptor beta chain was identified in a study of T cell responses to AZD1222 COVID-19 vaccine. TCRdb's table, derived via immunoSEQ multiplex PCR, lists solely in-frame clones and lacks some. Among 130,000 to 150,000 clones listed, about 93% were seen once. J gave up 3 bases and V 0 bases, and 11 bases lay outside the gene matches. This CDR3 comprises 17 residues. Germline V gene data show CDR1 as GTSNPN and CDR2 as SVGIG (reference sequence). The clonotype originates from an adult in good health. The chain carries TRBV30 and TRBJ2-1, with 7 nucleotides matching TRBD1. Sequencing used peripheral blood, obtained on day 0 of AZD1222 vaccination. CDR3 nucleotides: TGTGCCTGGAGTGTACCAAAAAGGACAGGTAACTACAATGAGCAGTTCTTC. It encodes CAWSVPKRTGNYNEQFF.